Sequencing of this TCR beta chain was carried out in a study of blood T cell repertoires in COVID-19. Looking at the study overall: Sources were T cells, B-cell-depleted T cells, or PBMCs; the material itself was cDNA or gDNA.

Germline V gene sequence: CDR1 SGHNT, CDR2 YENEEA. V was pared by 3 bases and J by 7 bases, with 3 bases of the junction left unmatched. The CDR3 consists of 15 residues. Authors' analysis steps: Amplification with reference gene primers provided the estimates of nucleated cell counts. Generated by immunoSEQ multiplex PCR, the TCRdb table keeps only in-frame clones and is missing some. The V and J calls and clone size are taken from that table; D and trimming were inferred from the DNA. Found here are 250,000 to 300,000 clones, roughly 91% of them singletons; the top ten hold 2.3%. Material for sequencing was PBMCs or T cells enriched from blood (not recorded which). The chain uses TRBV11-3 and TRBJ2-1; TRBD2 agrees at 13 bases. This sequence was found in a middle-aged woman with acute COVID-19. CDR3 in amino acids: CASSFKGLAGNEQFF. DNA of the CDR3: TGTGCCAGCAGCTTCAAGGGACTAGCGGGGAATGAGCAGTTCTTC.